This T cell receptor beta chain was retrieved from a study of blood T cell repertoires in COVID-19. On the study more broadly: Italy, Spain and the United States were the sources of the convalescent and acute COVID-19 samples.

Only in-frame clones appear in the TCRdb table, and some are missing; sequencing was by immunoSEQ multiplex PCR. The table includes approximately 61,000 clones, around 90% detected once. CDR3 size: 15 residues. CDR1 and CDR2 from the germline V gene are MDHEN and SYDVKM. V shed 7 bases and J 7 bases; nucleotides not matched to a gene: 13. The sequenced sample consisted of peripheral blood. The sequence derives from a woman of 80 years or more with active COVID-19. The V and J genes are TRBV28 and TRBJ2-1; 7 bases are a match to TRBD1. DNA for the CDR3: TGTGCCAGCAAGAAGACAGGGCCCTACAAAAATGAGCAGTTCTTC. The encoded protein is CASKKTGPYKNEQFF.